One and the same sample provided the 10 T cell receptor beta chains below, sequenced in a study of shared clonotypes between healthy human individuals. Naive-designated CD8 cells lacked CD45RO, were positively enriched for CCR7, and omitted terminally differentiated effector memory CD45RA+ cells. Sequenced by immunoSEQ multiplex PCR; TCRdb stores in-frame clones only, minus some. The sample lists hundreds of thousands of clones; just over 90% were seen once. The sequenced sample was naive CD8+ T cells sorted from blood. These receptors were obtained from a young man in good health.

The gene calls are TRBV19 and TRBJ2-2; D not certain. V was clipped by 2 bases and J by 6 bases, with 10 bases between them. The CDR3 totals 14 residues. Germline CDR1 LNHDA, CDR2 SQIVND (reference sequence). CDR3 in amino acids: CASSIRRQSGELFF. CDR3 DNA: TGTGCCAGTAGTATAAGGCGGCAGTCCGGGGAGCTGTTTTTT. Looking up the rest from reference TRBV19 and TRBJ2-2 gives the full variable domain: DGGITQSPKYLFRKEGQNVTLSCEQNLNHDAMYWYRQDPGQGLRLIYYSQIVNDFQKGDIAEGYSVSREKKESFPLTVTSAQKNPTAFYLCASSIRRQSGELFFGEGSRLTVL.

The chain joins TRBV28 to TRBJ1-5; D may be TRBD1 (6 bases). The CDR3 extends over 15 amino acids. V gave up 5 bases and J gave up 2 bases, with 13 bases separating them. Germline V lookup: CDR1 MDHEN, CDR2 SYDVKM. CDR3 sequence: CASSIQGLGNQPQHF. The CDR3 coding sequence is TGTGCCAGCAGTATACAGGGACTTGGCAATCAGCCCCAGCATTTT.

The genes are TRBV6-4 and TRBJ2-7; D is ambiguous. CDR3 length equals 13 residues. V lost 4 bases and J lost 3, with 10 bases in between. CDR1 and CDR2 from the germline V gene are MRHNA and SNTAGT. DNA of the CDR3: TGTGCCAGCAGTGTAGGGTGGGGCTACGAGCAGTACTTC. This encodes CASSVGWGYEQYF.

CDR3 nucleotide sequence: TGTGCCAGCAAGGCAGTTACCTACGAGCAGTACTTC. It translates to CASKAVTYEQYF. The V call is TRBV6-1, the J call TRBJ2-7; no clear D gene. Germline V CDR1 and CDR2: MNHNS, SASEGT. The CDR3 consists of 12 residues. V was cut by 7 bases and J by 2 bases, with 9 bases left in between.

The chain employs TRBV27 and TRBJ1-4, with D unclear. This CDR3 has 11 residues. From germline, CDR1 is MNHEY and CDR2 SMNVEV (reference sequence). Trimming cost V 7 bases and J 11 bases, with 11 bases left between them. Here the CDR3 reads CASKSSGKLFF. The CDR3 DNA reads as TGTGCCAGCAAGTCCTCGGGGAAACTGTTTTTT.

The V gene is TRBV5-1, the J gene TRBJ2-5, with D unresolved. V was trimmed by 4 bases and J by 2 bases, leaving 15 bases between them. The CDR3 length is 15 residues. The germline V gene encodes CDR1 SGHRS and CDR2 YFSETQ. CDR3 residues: CASSPRDDSQETQYF. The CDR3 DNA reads TGCGCCAGCAGCCCCCGTGACGACTCGCAAGAGACCCAGTACTTC.

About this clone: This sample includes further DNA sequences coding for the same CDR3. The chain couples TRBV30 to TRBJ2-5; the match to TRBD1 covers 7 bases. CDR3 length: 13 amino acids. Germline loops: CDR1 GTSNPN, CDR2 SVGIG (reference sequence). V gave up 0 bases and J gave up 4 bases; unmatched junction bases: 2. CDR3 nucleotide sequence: TGTGCCTGGAGTGTCGCAGGGGGAGAGACCCAGTACTTC. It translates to CAWSVAGGETQYF.

The CDR3 nucleotides read TGTGCCAGCAGCGGCGGCACGTGGGACACTGAAGCTTTCTTT. This codes for CASSGGTWDTEAFF. The V gene is TRBV5-6, the J gene TRBJ1-1, with unresolved D. V lost 4 bases and J 3 bases, leaving 13 bases between the germline ends. The germline V gene has CDR1 SGHDT and CDR2 YYEEEE. The length of the CDR3 is 14 residues.

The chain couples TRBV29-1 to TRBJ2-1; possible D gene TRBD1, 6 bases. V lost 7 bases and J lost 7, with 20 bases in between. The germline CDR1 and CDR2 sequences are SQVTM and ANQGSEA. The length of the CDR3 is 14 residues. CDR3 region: CSGGRAGRGNEQFF. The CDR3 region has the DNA TGCAGCGGGGGGCGGGCTGGGCGCGGAAATGAGCAGTTCTTC.

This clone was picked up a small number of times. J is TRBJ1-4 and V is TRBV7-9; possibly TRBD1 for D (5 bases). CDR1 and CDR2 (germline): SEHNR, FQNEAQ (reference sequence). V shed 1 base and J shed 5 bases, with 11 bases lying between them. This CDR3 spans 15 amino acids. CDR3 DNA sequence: TGTGCCAGCAGCTTAGTGGGACGACGGAATGAAAAACTGTTTTTT. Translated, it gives CASSLVGRRNEKLFF.